This T cell receptor beta chain was identified during a study of early T cells in non-severe SARS-CoV-2 infection. Unique molecular identifiers were attached to individual cDNA molecules. TCRdb processed the 5' RACE reads anew with MiXCR; each CDR3 protein has one entry. The sample shows about 64,000 distinct CDR3 sequences, approximately 8.8% of them seen only once. This clonotype occurred a few times. Antigen: not known. Study-wide points: Anti-spike CD8 specificities were favored by VDJdb matching, whose results missed private and CD4 specificities.

The CDR3 covers 19 residues. V dropped 3 bases and J dropped 5; count of bases not matched to a gene: 13. The sample consisted of whole blood, taken at baseline. The chain joins TRBV12-3 or TRBV12-4 to TRBJ2-2, with 12 bases identical to TRBD2. The TCR sequence derives from an adult who was a healthcare worker with PCR-confirmed SARS-CoV-2 infection or an uninfected control (not recorded which). The CDR3 is CASSFGLAGGPRETGELFF. CDR3 coding DNA: TGTGCCAGCAGTTTTGGGCTAGCGGGAGGGCCCCGGGAAACCGGGGAGCTGTTTTTT.